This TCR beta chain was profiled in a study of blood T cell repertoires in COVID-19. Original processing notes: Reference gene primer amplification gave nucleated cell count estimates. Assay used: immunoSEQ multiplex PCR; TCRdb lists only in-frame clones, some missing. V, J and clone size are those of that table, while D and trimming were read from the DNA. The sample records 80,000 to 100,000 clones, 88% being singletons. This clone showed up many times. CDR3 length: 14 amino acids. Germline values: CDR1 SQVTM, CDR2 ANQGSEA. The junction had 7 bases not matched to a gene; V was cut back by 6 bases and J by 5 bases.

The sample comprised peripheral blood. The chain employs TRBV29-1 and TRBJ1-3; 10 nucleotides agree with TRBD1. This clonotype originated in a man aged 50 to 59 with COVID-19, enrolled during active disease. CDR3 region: CSVEMGQGRNTIYF. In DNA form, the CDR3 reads TGCAGCGTCGAAATGGGACAGGGGCGAAACACCATATATTTT.